The entry that follows covers one T cell receptor beta chain sequence. Original methodology: Nucleated cell number was recorded as an estimate derived from reference gene primer amplification. Method: immunoSEQ multiplex PCR; TCRdb's copy keeps in-frame clones and lacks some. V and J calls plus clone size are reproduced from that table; the DNA served to infer D and trimming. This table holds roughly 250,000 clones, more than 70% found once. These data originate in a study of blood T cell repertoires in COVID-19. Background on the study: Italy, Spain and the United States were the sources of the convalescent and acute COVID-19 samples. PBMCs, B-cell-depleted T cells, or T cells provided the cDNA or gDNA that made up the material.

There are 18 residues in the CDR3. CDR1 and CDR2 from the germline V gene are MNHEY and SVGEGT. Trimming took 0 bases from V and 3 from J, leaving 18 bases between them. Sequenced: peripheral blood. This chain links TRBV6-2 or TRBV6-3 with TRBJ1-5; possible D gene TRBD1, 5 bases. The sequence derives from a woman between 50 and 59 years old with acute or convalescent COVID-19. The CDR3 protein is CASSYSMGFWGTNQPQHF. The CDR3 DNA follows: TGTGCCAGCAGTTACTCGATGGGGTTTTGGGGCACCAATCAGCCCCAGCATTTT.